The 4 T cell receptor beta chains reported below all come from one sample, sequenced in a study of blood T cell repertoires in COVID-19. Measured with immunoSEQ multiplex PCR; TCRdb has only the in-frame clones, and not every one. The repertoire holds about 98,000 clones, approximately 84% seen once, with 7.5% to 10% in the top ten. The source material was peripheral blood. The receptors originated from a man aged 35 to 55 with active or convalescent COVID-19.

CDR3 in amino acids: CASSQDWRFGQVTIDSYEQYF. The CDR3 nucleotides are TGCGCCAGCAGCCAAGATTGGCGGTTCGGACAGGTTACAATCGACTCCTACGAGCAGTACTTC. The chain joins TRBV4-3 to TRBJ2-7, with TRBD1 matching 7 bases. This CDR3 region has 21 residues. The germline V gene encodes CDR1 LGHNA and CDR2 YSLEER. J was trimmed by 0 bases and V by 0 bases; bases with no gene match: 20.

The rearrangement links TRBV11-2 to TRBJ1-2; 9 bases agree with TRBD1. The CDR3 has 14 residues. With V trimmed by 5 bases and J by 6 bases, 7 bases remained unmatched. CDR1 and CDR2 (germline): SGHAT, FQNNGV. In nucleotides, the CDR3 is TGTGCCAGCAGCCCATCGGGACAGGGCCATGGCTACACCTTC. Residues: CASSPSGQGHGYTF.

V gene TRBV5-1 combines with J gene TRBJ1-6, with a tentative D call TRBD1 (6 bases). The CDR3 spans 15 residues. Between the trimmed V and J ends, which lost 3 bases and 7 bases, there was a span of 14 bases. Looked up from germline, CDR1 is SGHRS and CDR2 is YFSETQ. CDR3 region: CASSWDKGRNSPLHF. The CDR3 coding sequence is TGCGCCAGCAGCTGGGACAAGGGTCGGAATTCACCCCTCCACTTT.

The rearrangement joins TRBV6-1 to TRBJ1-2; 8 bases match TRBD1. The germline V gene has CDR1 MNHNS and CDR2 SASEGT. This CDR3 region has 13 residues. The J segment lost 5 bases and the V segment lost 3 bases, leaving 2 bases of the junction unmatched. The CDR3 here is CASSEQGAYGYTF. The DNA of the CDR3 is TGTGCCAGCAGTGAGCAGGGGGCGTATGGCTACACCTTC.